A single sample is the source of the 7 T cell receptor beta chains below, sequenced in a study of shared clonotypes between healthy human individuals. TCRdb's table, derived via immunoSEQ multiplex PCR, lists solely in-frame clones and lacks some. The table includes over 2 million clones, around 92% detected once. The sample was naive CD4+ T cells from PBMCs. Subset indicated: CD45RA+ positively selected. The source is a man younger than 35 in good health. Some clones in this sample may be carry-over from other donors' samples.

V usage is TRBV27 and J usage is TRBJ2-7; 9 positions match TRBD1. J lost 5 bases, V lost 4 bases, and 9 bases had no gene match. The germline V gene encodes CDR1 MNHEY and CDR2 SMNVEV (reference sequence). The CDR3 consists of 15 residues. For the CDR3, the DNA is TGTGCCAGCAGTTCCCCCCGGGACAGGGAACACGAGCAGTACTTC. Translation: CASSSPRDREHEQYF.

This sequence joins TRBV11-2 and TRBJ2-5; D ambiguous. The CDR3 is 14 amino acids. CDR1 is SGHAT, CDR2 FQNNGV, per germline. Trimming removed 3 bases at V and 2 bases at J, with 10 bases between. The chain's CDR3 is CASSLRRIQETQYF. The CDR3 DNA is TGTGCCAGCAGCTTGAGACGGATTCAAGAGACCCAGTACTTC.

This chain connects TRBV5-8 to TRBJ1-4, with D tentatively TRBD1 (6 bases). V lost 2 bases and J lost 6, with 17 bases in between. This CDR3 has 16 residues. CDR1 and CDR2 (germline): SGHTS, YDEGEE. CDR3 residues: CASSLTGSGFDEKLFF. CDR3 in DNA: TGTGCCAGCAGCTTAACAGGGTCGGGGTTTGATGAAAAACTGTTTTTT.

This chain connects TRBV29-1 to TRBJ2-1; 8 nucleotides align to TRBD1. The junction had 7 bases not matched to a gene; V was cut back by 6 bases and J by 6 bases. CDR3 length: 13 residues. Per the germline V gene, CDR1 is SQVTM and CDR2 is ANQGSEA. In nucleotides, the CDR3 is TGCAGCGTGGACCGGACAGGGTCCAATGAGCAGTTCTTC. Translating it yields CSVDRTGSNEQFF.

The rearrangement links TRBV11-2 to TRBJ1-3; D is possibly TRBD1 (5 bases). Deletions cut 5 bases from V and 4 bases from J, with 15 bases between. Germline values: CDR1 SGHAT, CDR2 FQNNGV. The CDR3 runs to 15 residues. The CDR3 loop is CASSRQFWSGNTIYF. CDR3 DNA: TGTGCCAGCAGCCGACAGTTTTGGAGCGGAAACACCATATATTTT.

The V and J genes are TRBV9 and TRBJ2-2, with 7 bases identical to TRBD2. V lost 4 bases and J lost 2; bases outside the gene matches: 8. Germline CDR1 SGDLS, CDR2 YYNGEE. This CDR3 has 16 residues. CDR3: CASSPRGDPNTGELFF. The CDR3 nucleotides are TGTGCCAGCAGCCCCCGGGGGGACCCCAACACCGGGGAGCTGTTTTTT.

With regard to this clone: Other nucleotide sequences from this sample produce the same CDR3. The chain carries TRBV6-5 and TRBJ1-5; weak D call: TRBD1 (5 bases). The CDR3 runs to 15 residues. Germline V gene lookup returns CDR1 MNHEY and CDR2 SVGAGI. Deletions cut 0 bases from V and 4 bases from J, with 10 bases between. DNA of the CDR3: TGTGCCAGCAGTTACTCGGGGAGGGGTAATCAGCCCCAGCATTTT. Protein product: CASSYSGRGNQPQHF.